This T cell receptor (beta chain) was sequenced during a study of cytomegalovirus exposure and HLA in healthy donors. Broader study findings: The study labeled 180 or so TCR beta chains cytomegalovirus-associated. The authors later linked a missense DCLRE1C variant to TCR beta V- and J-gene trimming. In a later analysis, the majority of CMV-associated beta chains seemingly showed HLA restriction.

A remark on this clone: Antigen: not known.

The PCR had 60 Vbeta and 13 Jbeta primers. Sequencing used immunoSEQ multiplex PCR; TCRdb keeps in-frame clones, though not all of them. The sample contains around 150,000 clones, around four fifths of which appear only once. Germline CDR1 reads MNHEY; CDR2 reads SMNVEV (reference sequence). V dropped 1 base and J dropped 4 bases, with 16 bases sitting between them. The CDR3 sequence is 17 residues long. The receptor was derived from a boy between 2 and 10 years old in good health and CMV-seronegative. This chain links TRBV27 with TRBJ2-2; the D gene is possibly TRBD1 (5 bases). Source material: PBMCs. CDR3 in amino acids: CASSLYTGHGGTGELFF. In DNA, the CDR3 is TGTGCCAGCAGTTTATACACCGGACATGGCGGCACCGGGGAGCTGTTTTTT.